The 10 T cell receptor beta chains below were found in one sample sequenced in a study of CD4 T cell repertoires in COVID-19. Recombinant SARS-CoV-2 spike or nucleoprotein, presented by autologous monocytes, stimulated the CFSE-labeled cells. Sequencing used immunoSEQ multiplex PCR; TCRdb keeps in-frame clones, though not all of them. The sample lists several hundred clones; roughly 25% were seen once. Antigen specificity for these receptors is unknown. The sequencing here drew on central memory CD4+ T cells, cultured in vitro, taken after recovery from COVID-19. The receptors stem from a human donor who had COVID-19.

This clone appeared once. This likely stems from a read error, as it lies one base from a far larger clone. The V and J genes are TRBV4-3 and TRBJ2-6; D is ambiguous. The germline V gene has CDR1 LGHNA and CDR2 YSLEER. V lost 0 bases, J lost 0 bases, and 3 bases lay in between. CDR3 length equals 15 residues. CDR3 sequence: CASSQDLSGANVLTF. CDR3 nucleotides: TGCGCCAGCAGCCAAGACCTCTCTGGGGCCAACGTCCTGACTTTC.

By proportion, this clone is large (0.1 to 1%). The chain recombines TRBV12-3 or TRBV12-4 with TRBJ2-7; D might be TRBD1 (6 bases). This CDR3 spans 13 amino acids. V was pared by 4 bases and J by 10 bases, with 17 bases between. CDR3 DNA: TGTGCCAGCAGTTCGACGGGCAGGGGTGTTCAGTACTTC. It is translated as CASSSTGRGVQYF.

By frequency in the sample, this clone is medium-sized. J is TRBJ2-3 and V is TRBV3-1 (or the pseudogene TRBV3-2); 7 bases are a match to TRBD2. The CDR3 is 17 amino acids. The V segment lost 0 bases and the J segment 4 bases; nucleotides outside the gene matches: 10. Per the germline V gene, CDR1 is LGHDT and CDR2 is YNNKEL (reference sequence). The CDR3 sequence: CASSQDSLAVRSDTQYF. The CDR3 nucleotides read TGTGCCAGCAGCCAAGATTCCCTAGCGGTACGTTCAGATACGCAGTATTTT.

This clone showed up just once. CDR3 in DNA: TGTGCCAGCAGCCAAGATAGGGGACAGCAGTACTTC. This encodes CASSQDRGQQYF. The rearrangement links TRBV14 to TRBJ2-7; D might be TRBD1 or TRBD2, each matching 5 bases. From germline, CDR1 is SGHDN and CDR2 FVKESK. This CDR3 is built from 12 residues. Trimming removed 0 bases at V and 8 bases at J, with 8 bases between. Full variable domain (outside the CDR3, taken from reference TRBV14 and TRBJ2-7): EAGVTQFPSHSVIEKGQTVTLRCDPISGHDNLYWYRRVMGKEIKFLLHFVKESKQDESGMPNNRFLAERTGGTYSTLKVQPAELEDSGVYFCASSQDRGQQYFGPGTRLTVT.

By proportion, this clone is medium-sized. The CDR3 here is CASSQAGTDRGEKLFF. The CDR3, as DNA: TGCGCCAGCAGCCAAGCGGGGACCGACCGGGGTGAAAAACTGTTTTTT. The rearrangement links TRBV4-3 to TRBJ1-4, with D tentatively TRBD1 (5 bases). Germline CDR1 LGHNA, CDR2 YSLEER. V was pared by 1 base and J by 7 bases, with 16 bases between. This CDR3 comprises 16 residues.

This sequence joins TRBV19 and TRBJ2-5; 10 nucleotides align to TRBD2. The CDR3 has 13 amino acids. V lost 3 bases to trimming and J lost 5 bases; unmatched junction nucleotides: 0. CDR1 LNHDA and CDR2 SQIVND come from the germline V gene (reference sequence). The chain's CDR3 is CASSMGLAETQYF. The CDR3 nucleotides read TGTGCCAGTAGTATGGGACTAGCGGAGACCCAGTACTTC.

The chain recombines TRBV3-1 (or the pseudogene TRBV3-2) with TRBJ2-1, with TRBD2 identical over 12 bases. The ends lost 4 bases at V and 3 bases at J; junction bases unmatched: 13. Germline-derived CDR1 and CDR2 are LGHDT and YNNKEL (reference sequence). This CDR3 has 19 amino acids. The CDR3 spells CASSPPRRLAGVLYNEQFF. CDR3 nucleotide sequence: TGTGCCAGCAGCCCCCCGAGGCGACTAGCGGGAGTACTCTACAATGAGCAGTTCTTC.

The rearrangement uses TRBV2 and TRBJ2-1; possibly TRBD2 for D (5 bases). Trimming removed 6 bases from V and 3 bases from J, with 12 bases in between. Germline V gene sequence: CDR1 SNHLY, CDR2 FYNNEI. The length of the CDR3 is 14 residues. CDR3: CASSPERVYNEQFF. CDR3 sequence (DNA): TGTGCCAGCAGCCCCGAGAGGGTCTACAATGAGCAGTTCTTC.

This clone is large (0.1 to 1%) by share. The V call is TRBV5-6, the J call TRBJ2-5; tentatively, D is TRBD2 (6 bases). The germline V gene encodes CDR1 SGHDT and CDR2 YYEEEE. This CDR3 comprises 14 residues. The V end lost 2 bases, the J end lost 4 bases, and 12 bases lay between the germline ends. The CDR3 region has the DNA TGTGCCAGCAGCTTTGAGGAGGGGTCAGAGACCCAGTACTTC. Its protein is CASSFEEGSETQYF.

This clone was seen a handful of times. This chain connects TRBV6-2 or TRBV6-3 to TRBJ1-5; D gene uncertain. V shed 6 bases and J shed 7 bases, with 10 bases lying between them. The CDR3 has 12 amino acids. Germline V CDR1 and CDR2: MNHEY, SVGEGT. The CDR3 DNA reads as TGTGCCAGCAGCAAAGAAGGGCAGCCCCAGCATTTT. Amino acid sequence: CASSKEGQPQHF.